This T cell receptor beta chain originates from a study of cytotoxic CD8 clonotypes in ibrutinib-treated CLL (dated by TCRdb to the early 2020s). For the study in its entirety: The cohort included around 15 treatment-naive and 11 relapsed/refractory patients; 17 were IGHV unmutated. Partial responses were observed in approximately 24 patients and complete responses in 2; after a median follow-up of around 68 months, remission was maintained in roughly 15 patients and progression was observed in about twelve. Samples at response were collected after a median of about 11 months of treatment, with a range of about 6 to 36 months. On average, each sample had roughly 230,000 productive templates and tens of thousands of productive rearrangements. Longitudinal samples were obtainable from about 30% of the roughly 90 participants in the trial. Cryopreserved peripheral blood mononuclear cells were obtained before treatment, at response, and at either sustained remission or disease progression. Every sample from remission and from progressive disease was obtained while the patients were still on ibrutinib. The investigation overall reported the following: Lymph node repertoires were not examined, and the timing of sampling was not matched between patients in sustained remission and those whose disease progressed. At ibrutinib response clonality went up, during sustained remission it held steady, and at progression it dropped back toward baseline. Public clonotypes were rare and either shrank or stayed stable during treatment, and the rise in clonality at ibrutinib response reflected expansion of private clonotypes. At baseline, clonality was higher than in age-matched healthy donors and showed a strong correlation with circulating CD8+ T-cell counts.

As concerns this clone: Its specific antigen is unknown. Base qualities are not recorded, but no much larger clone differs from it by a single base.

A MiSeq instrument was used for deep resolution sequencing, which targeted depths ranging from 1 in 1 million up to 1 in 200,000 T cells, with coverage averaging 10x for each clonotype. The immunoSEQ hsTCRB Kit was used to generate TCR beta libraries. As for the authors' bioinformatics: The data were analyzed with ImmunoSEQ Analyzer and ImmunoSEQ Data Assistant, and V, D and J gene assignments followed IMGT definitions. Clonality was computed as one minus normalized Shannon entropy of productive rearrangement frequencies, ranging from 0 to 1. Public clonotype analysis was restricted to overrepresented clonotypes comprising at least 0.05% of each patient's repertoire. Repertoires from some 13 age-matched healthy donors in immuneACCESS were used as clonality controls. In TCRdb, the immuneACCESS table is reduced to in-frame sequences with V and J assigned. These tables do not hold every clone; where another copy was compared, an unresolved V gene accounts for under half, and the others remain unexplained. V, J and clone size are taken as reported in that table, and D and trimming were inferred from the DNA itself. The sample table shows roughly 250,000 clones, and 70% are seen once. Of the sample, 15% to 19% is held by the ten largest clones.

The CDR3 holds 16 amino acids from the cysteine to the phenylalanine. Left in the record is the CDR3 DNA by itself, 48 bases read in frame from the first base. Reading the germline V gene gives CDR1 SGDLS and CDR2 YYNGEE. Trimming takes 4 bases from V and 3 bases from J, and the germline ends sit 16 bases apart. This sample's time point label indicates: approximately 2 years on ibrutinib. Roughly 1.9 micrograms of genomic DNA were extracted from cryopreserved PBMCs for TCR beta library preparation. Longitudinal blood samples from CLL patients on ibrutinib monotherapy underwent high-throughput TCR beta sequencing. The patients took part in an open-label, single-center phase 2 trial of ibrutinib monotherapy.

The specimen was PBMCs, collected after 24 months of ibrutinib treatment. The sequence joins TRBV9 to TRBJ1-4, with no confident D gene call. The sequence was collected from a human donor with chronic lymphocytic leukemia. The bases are TGTGCCAGCAGCATCCTCCCATGGGCTTCTAATGAAAAACTGTTTTTT. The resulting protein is CASSILPWASNEKLFF.